The 5 T cell receptor beta chains below come from one sample, sequenced in a study of T cells in Graves' hyperthyroidism and ophthalmopathy. RNA transcripts were the template for amplifying TCR beta CDR3 regions. HTBI primers drove first-round RT-PCR of the TCR CDR3. TCRdb analysed the multiplex PCR reads with MiXCR anew, one entry per CDR3 protein. The table records about 640,000 distinct CDR3 sequences, around 21% of them present only once. Sequencing was carried out using blood. The receptors originated from a man aged 30 to 39 with Graves' ophthalmopathy.

This clonotype has a count of ten or more. The rearrangement uses TRBV12-3 or TRBV12-4 and TRBJ1-3; D remains ambiguous. The CDR3 runs to 14 residues. The V end was cut by 8 bases, the J end by 1 base, with 12 bases between. DNA of the CDR3: TGTGCCAGCGAGAGAGAGGGATCTGGAAACACCATATATTTT. Protein product: CASEREGSGNTIYF.

This chain connects TRBV27 to TRBJ2-5; D possibly corresponds to TRBD1 (7 bases). Germline values: CDR1 MNHEY, CDR2 SMNVEV (reference sequence). The CDR3 totals 14 residues. V was pared by 6 bases and J by 3 bases, with 14 bases between. The CDR3 is CASSHRGGKETQYF. CDR3 nucleotide sequence: TGTGCCAGCAGCCACAGGGGCGGGAAAGAGACCCAGTACTTC.

There are many counts of this clonotype. The gene calls are TRBV9 and TRBJ2-1; 12 positions match TRBD2. The CDR3 runs to 15 residues. Trimming cost V 0 bases and J 8 bases; bases outside gene matches: 3. Germline V CDR1 and CDR2: SGDLS, YYNGEE. In DNA form, the CDR3 reads TGTGCCAGCAGCGTAGGGACTAGCGGGATCGATGAGCAGTTCTTC. It translates to CASSVGTSGIDEQFF. The full variable domain, in which reference TRBV9 and TRBJ2-1 provide the parts outside the CDR3, is DSGVTQTPKHLITATGQRVTLRCSPRSGDLSVYWYQQSLDQGLQFLIQYYNGEERAKGNILERFSAQQFPDLHSELNLSSLELGDSALYFCASSVGTSGIDEQFFGPGTRLTVL.

This clonotype was counted ten times or more. The chain couples TRBV28 to TRBJ1-1; D gene uncertain. The germline V and J ends were trimmed by 5 bases and 1 base, with 11 bases remaining between them. The CDR3 consists of 14 residues. Germline V lookup: CDR1 MDHEN, CDR2 SYDVKM. CDR3 coding DNA: TGTGCCAGCAGTCTTCCCATTCCGAACACTGAAGCTTTCTTT. This codes for CASSLPIPNTEAFF.

The rearrangement uses TRBV9 and TRBJ2-7, with 7 bases lining up with TRBD1. The CDR3 extends over 14 amino acids. Losses at the gene ends were 3 bases for V and 2 bases for J; bases not matched to a gene: 5. From germline, CDR1 is SGDLS and CDR2 YYNGEE. This CDR3 reads CASSATGSPYEQYF. CDR3 DNA sequence: TGTGCCAGCAGCGCGACAGGGTCCCCCTACGAGCAGTACTTC.